The table lists the clone carrying this TCR beta chain with a count of one. This entry is derived from a study of control samples from healthy donors and cancer patients. Assay: immunoSEQ multiplex PCR; the TCRdb copy retains only in-frame clones and omits some. The repertoire holds tens of thousands of clones, 91% seen once, with approximately 12% in the top ten. This sequence was found in a man in his forties or fifties with lung cancer. Sequencing input: PBMCs.

CDR3 nucleotides: TGTGCCAGCAGCCCATGGGAAGGGTACCAAGAGACCCAGTACTTC. Protein: CASSPWEGYQETQYF. V gene TRBV3-1 (or the pseudogene TRBV3-2) combines with J gene TRBJ2-5; D unresolved. The V and J ends lost 4 bases and 0 bases respectively, with 12 bases between them. Germline-derived CDR1 and CDR2 are LGHDT and YNNKEL (reference sequence). The CDR3 runs 15 residues.